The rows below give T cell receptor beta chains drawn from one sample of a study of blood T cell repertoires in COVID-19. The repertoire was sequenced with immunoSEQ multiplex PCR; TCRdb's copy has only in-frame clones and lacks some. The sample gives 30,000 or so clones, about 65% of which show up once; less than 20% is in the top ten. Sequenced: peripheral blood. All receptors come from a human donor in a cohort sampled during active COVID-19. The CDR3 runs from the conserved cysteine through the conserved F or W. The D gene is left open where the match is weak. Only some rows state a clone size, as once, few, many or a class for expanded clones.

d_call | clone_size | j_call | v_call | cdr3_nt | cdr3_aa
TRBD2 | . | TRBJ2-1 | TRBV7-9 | TGTGCCAGCAGCAGACTAGCGGGGGAGTCCTACAATGAGCAGTTCTTC | CASSRLAGESYNEQFF
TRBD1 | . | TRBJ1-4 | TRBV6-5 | TGTGCCAGCAGGGGACAGATTGCAACTAATGAAAAACTGTTTTTT | CASRGQIATNEKLFF
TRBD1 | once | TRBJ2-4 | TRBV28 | TGTGCCACCCTAAGGGGGCAGCTAGCCAAAAACATTCAGTACTTC | CATLRGQLAKNIQYF
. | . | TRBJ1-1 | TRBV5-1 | TGCGCCAGCAGCTTACGACAGCAGAACACTGAAGCTTTCTTT | CASSLRQQNTEAFF
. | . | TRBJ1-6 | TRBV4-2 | TGTGCCAGCAGCCAAGAGCGGGGTTCACCCCTCCACTTT | CASSQERGSPLHF
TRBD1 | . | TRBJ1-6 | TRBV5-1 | TGCGCCAGCAGCTTGGTGGGCAGGGGGCTTTCACCCCTCCACTTT | CASSLVGRGLSPLHF
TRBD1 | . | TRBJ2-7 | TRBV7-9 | TGTGCCAGCAGCTTCCAGGGGGTGACGGGAGAGCAGTACTTC | CASSFQGVTGEQYF
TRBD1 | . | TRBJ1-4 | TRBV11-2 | TGTGCCAGCAGCTTAGATCGACAGGGGTTACTGTTTTTT | CASSLDRQGLLFF
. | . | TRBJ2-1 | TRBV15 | TGTGCCACCAGCAGACTAGTGTGGAATGAGCAGTTCTTC | CATSRLVWNEQFF
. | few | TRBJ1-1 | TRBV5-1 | TGCGCCAGCAGCTTCAGGGGTCTGTCCACTGAAGCTTTCTTT | CASSFRGLSTEAFF
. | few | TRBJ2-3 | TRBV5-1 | TGCGCCAGTAAAAACAGGGACAGCACAGATACGCAGTATTTT | CASKNRDSTDTQYF
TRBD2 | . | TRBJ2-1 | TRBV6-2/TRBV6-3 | TGTGCCAGCAGTTACTCTCGGACTAGCGGGAGGGCCCCCTACAATGAGCAGTTCTTC | CASSYSRTSGRAPYNEQFF
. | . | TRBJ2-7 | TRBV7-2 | TGTGCCAGCAGCTTATCAGGCCCCTACGAGCAGTACTTC | CASSLSGPYEQYF
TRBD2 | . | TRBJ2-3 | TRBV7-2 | TGTGCCAGCAGCTTAACTAGCGGGGGGGCAGATACGCAGTATTTT | CASSLTSGGADTQYF
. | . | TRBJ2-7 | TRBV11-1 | TGTGCCAGCAGCTTCCCAGGGTCCTACGAGCAGTACTTC | CASSFPGSYEQYF
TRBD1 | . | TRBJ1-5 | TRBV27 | TGTGCCAGCAGACAGGAAGACAGGGGATACCAGCCCCAGCATTTT | CASRQEDRGYQPQHF
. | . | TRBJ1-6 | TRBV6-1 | TGTGCCAGCAGTGAAGTGGGGGGGAGCTCCTATAATTCACCCCTCCACTTT | CASSEVGGSSYNSPLHF
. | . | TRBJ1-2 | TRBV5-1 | TGCGCCAGCAGCTCCGAGGGCTTAAACTATGGCTACACCTTC | CASSSEGLNYGYTF
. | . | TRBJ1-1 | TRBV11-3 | TGTGCCAGCAGCCCCGGTTATGGTGAAGCTTTCTTT | CASSPGYGEAFF
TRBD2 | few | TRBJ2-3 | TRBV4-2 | TGTGCCAGCAGCCAAGATCTGGACGGGACTAGCGGGATGATCCTGAGAAGAAATACGCAGTATTTT | CASSQDLDGTSGMILRRNTQYF
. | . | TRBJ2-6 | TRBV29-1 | TGCAGCGTAGGGGGGGGAGGCAACGTCCTGACTTTC | CSVGGGGNVLTF
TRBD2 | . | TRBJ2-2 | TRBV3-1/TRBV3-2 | TGTGCCAGCAGCCAAGGACTAGCAGACGCGAACACCGGGGAGCTGTTTTTT | CASSQGLADANTGELFF
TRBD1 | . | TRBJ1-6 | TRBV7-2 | TGTGCCAGCAGCAGCATGGGGACAGAGCTTAATTCACCCCTCCACTTT | CASSSMGTELNSPLHF
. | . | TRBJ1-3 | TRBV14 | TGTGCCAGCAGCCCGGTGGCGGCAAACACCATATATTTT | CASSPVAANTIYF
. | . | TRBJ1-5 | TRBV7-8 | TGTGCCAGCAGCTTAACGCGGGGAATGCTTTATCAGCCCCAGCATTTT | CASSLTRGMLYQPQHF
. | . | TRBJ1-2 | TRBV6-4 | TGTGCCAGCAGTGACTCAGCTGGTAACTATGGCTACACCTTC | CASSDSAGNYGYTF
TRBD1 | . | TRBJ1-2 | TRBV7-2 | TGTGCCAGCAGCCCGGGACAGGGGGTTTCTAACTATGGCTACACCTTC | CASSPGQGVSNYGYTF
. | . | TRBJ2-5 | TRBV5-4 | TGTGCCGGGGGGGCAGAAGAGACCCAGTACTTC | CAGGAEETQYF
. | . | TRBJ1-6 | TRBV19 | TGTGCCAGTAACCAACAGGGAGATAATTCACCCCTCCACTTT | CASNQQGDNSPLHF
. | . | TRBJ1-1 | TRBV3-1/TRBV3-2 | TGTGCCAGCAGCCAACCGTTCAACACTGAAGCTTTCTTT | CASSQPFNTEAFF
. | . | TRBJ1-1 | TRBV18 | TGTGCCAGCTCACCAACTACTTCTTTTAGGGGTAGCACTGAAGCTTTCTTT | CASSPTTSFRGSTEAFF
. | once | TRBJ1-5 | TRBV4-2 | TGTGCCAGCAGCCAAGAGAGTGGGCAGGGTCAGCAGCCCCAGCATTTT | CASSQESGQGQQPQHF
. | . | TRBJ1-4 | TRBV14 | TGTGCCAGCAGCCCCCGGTTGGGGCACGGGACTAATGAAAAACTGTTTTTT | CASSPRLGHGTNEKLFF
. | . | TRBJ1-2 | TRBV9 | TGTGCCAGCAGCCCCAACAGCAGAGGGATGCATGGCTACACCTTC | CASSPNSRGMHGYTF
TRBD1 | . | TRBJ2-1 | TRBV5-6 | TGTGCCAGCAGCCGGGGCCTTAGACAGGGTCAGGATGAGCAGTTCTTC | CASSRGLRQGQDEQFF
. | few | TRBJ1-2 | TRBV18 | TGTGCCAGCTCACAGGACAGCACCAACTATGGCTACACCTTC | CASSQDSTNYGYTF
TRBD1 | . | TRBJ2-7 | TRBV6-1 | TGTGCCAGCAGTGAACAAGTGGGGCAGGGGGCCTACGAGCAGTACTTC | CASSEQVGQGAYEQYF
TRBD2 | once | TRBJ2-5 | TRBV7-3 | TGTGCCAGCAGCTCCGCAGGACTAGCGGAAGAGACCCAGTACTTC | CASSSAGLAEETQYF
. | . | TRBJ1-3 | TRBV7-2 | TGTGCCAGCAGCAGACAGAGCTCTGGAAACACCATATATTTT | CASSRQSSGNTIYF
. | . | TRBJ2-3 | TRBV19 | TGTGCCAGTAGTGGGGGAGGAGCGGGCACAGATACGCAGTATTTT | CASSGGGAGTDTQYF
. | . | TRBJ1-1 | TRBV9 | TGTGCCAGCAGCGTGGACAGAGTGAACACTGAAGCTTTCTTT | CASSVDRVNTEAFF
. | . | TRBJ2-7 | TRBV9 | TGTGCCAGCAGCGTAGACGCTAGCAGCTCCTACGAGCAGTACTTC | CASSVDASSSYEQYF
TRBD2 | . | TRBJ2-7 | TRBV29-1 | TGCAGCGCCGGGAGGGTTCGGGAGCAGTACTTC | CSAGRVREQYF
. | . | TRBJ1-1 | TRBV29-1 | TGCAGCGCCCATCCTTGGGCTCAGATCACGGCGAACACTGAAGCTTTCTTT | CSAHPWAQITANTEAFF
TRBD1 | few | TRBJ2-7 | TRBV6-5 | TGTGCCAGCAGTCGAACCCAGGGGGCCTACGAGCAGTACTTC | CASSRTQGAYEQYF
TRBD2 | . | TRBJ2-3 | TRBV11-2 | TGTGCCAGCAGCCGACTAGCGGGAGGTGGCACAGATACGCAGTATTTT | CASSRLAGGGTDTQYF
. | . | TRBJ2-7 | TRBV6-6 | TGTGCCAGCAGTTACTCTCAGGGGAACTACGAGCAGTACTTC | CASSYSQGNYEQYF
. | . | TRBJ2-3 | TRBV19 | TGTGCCAGTAGTTCACATGATACGCAGTATTTT | CASSSHDTQYF